Below are 26 T cell receptor beta chains sequenced from a single sample in a study of OX40 agonist ivuxolimab in advanced cancers. The method was the immunoSEQ multiplex PCR assay. This immuneACCESS table, as held by TCRdb, lists in-frame sequences with V and J called but not all clones. Of the missing ones, under half trace to an unresolved V gene in checked studies; the others have no known cause. Here the sample has approximately 65,000 clones; 80% to 90% occur a single time. 3% to 4% of the sample goes to the ten largest clones. This specimen was CD4+ or CD8+ T cells sorted from blood, taken in a trial of the OX40 agonist ivuxolimab. These TCRs come from an adult with an advanced solid tumor such as melanoma, head and neck, liver or kidney cancer.

The chain combines TRBV6-5 with TRBJ1-4; D gene uncertain. The CDR3 spans 16 residues. V was cut by 0 bases and J by 7 bases, with 15 bases left in between. Germline assignment: CDR1 MNHEY and CDR2 SVGAGI. The DNA of the CDR3 is TGTGCCAGCAGTTACTCGAAAGGATTCAAGGTTGAAAAACTGTTTTTT. It encodes CASSYSKGFKVEKLFF.

The chain recombines TRBV5-6 with TRBJ2-3; D is perhaps TRBD1 (5 bases). The V end was cut by 3 bases, the J end by 4 bases, with 9 bases between. This CDR3 has 13 residues. The germline V gene encodes CDR1 SGHDT and CDR2 YYEEEE. In nucleotides, the CDR3 is TGTGCCAGCAGCTACCAGGGTTCAGATACGCAGTATTTT. It codes for CASSYQGSDTQYF.

The chain links TRBV5-6 to TRBJ2-1; 11 bases are a match to TRBD2. CDR3 length: 17 amino acids. V lost 3 bases, J lost 4 bases, and 9 bases stayed unmatched. The germline CDR1 and CDR2 sequences are SGHDT and YYEEEE. CDR3 protein: CASSSQPGLADYNEQFF. For the CDR3, the DNA is TGTGCCAGCAGCTCACAGCCGGGACTAGCGGATTACAATGAGCAGTTCTTC.

The V call is TRBV7-2, the J call TRBJ1-1, with TRBD1 matching 8 bases. Germline V gene sequence: CDR1 SGHTA, CDR2 FQGNSA. J gave up 1 base and V 5 bases, and 6 bases lay outside the gene matches. The CDR3 has 15 residues. The CDR3 loop is CASSQRGTGNTEAFF. As DNA, the CDR3 is TGTGCCAGCAGCCAGAGGGGGACAGGGAACACTGAAGCTTTCTTT.

V and J are TRBV5-1 and TRBJ2-5; maybe TRBD1 (5 bases). The CDR3 has 15 amino acids. The V end lost 0 bases, the J end lost 0 bases, and 9 bases lay between the germline ends. Germline values: CDR1 SGHRS, CDR2 YFSETQ. For the CDR3, the DNA is TGCGCCAGCAGCTTGGCCTCCAGGGACCAAGAGACCCAGTACTTC. It translates to CASSLASRDQETQYF.

The chain has TRBV10-2 and TRBJ1-3, with TRBD1 matching over 7 bases. The germline V gene encodes CDR1 WSHSY and CDR2 SAAADI. This CDR3 region has 15 residues. V shed 7 bases and J 2 bases; nucleotides not matched to a gene: 8. The CDR3 bases are TGCGCCAGCACCCAGGGAGGGGGCCCTGGAAACACCATATATTTT. It specifies CASTQGGGPGNTIYF.

V is TRBV7-9 and J is TRBJ1-5, with 10 bases fitting TRBD1. V lost 5 bases, J lost 7 bases, and 14 bases stayed unmatched. The CDR3 totals 17 residues. In germline, CDR1 is SEHNR, CDR2 FQNEAQ (reference sequence). The CDR3 loop is CASSLEGRQGAGQPQHF. CDR3 nucleotides: TGTGCCAGCAGCCTCGAGGGGCGACAGGGGGCAGGGCAGCCCCAGCATTTT.

V is TRBV4-1 and J is TRBJ2-7; the match to TRBD1 covers 7 bases. In germline, CDR1 is MGHRA, CDR2 YSYEKL. With V trimmed by 0 bases and J by 9 bases, 5 bases remained unmatched. The CDR3 extends over 13 amino acids. DNA for the CDR3: TGCGCCAGCAGCCAAGATCGAGGGGGCTTGCAGTACTTC. It yields the protein CASSQDRGGLQYF.

The chain is built from TRBV10-3 and TRBJ1-2; the match to TRBD1 covers 7 bases. Per the germline V gene, CDR1 is ENHRY and CDR2 is SYGVKD. V was pared by 10 bases and J by 10 bases, with 18 bases of the junction left unmatched. CDR3 length equals 14 residues. Here the CDR3 DNA reads TGTGCCACAACTCGGGACAGCGTTAGTAGTGTCTACACCTTC. Its protein product is CATTRDSVSSVYTF.

The rearrangement uses TRBV7-8 and TRBJ2-2; a weak D match, TRBD2 (5 bases). The ends were cut back, 7 bases at V and 1 base at J, with 16 bases in the middle. The CDR3 runs to 16 residues. Germline CDR1 SGHVS, CDR2 FQNEAQ. The CDR3 sequence: CASILGERKNTGELFF. In nucleotides, the CDR3 is TGTGCCAGCATCCTGGGTGAGCGGAAGAACACCGGGGAGCTGTTTTTT.

This chain links TRBV28 with TRBJ2-5, with 8 bases identical to TRBD2. The CDR3 extends over 13 amino acids. Germline CDR1 MDHEN, CDR2 SYDVKM. J lost 5 bases, V lost 6 bases, and 5 bases had no gene match. The DNA for the CDR3 is TGTGCCAGCAGCGAAGCGGGGGCGGAGACCCAGTACTTC. Translated, it gives CASSEAGAETQYF.

The sample holds one count of this clone. V and J are TRBV10-3 and TRBJ2-3; the match to TRBD2 covers 11 bases. The CDR3 is 14 amino acids. Germline V lookup: CDR1 ENHRY, CDR2 SYGVKD. V lost 8 bases to trimming and J lost 5 bases; unmatched junction nucleotides: 6. CDR3 sequence (DNA): TGTGCCATCGAAACTAGCGGGAGTAGAGATACGCAGTATTTT. Encoded protein: CAIETSGSRDTQYF.

The gene calls are TRBV5-4 and TRBJ2-5; 7 nucleotides align to TRBD2. Trimming cost V 5 bases and J 7 bases; bases outside gene matches: 5. This CDR3 comprises 12 residues. Germline CDR1 reads SGHNT; CDR2 reads YYREEE (reference sequence). CDR3 coding DNA: TGTGCCAGCAGTACCCCGGGGGGGACCCAGTACTTC. Protein: CASSTPGGTQYF.

The chain carries TRBV5-6 and TRBJ1-4, with 9 bases fitting TRBD1. J lost 4 bases, V lost 4 bases, and 5 bases had no gene match. This CDR3 comprises 15 residues. CDR1 and CDR2 (germline): SGHDT, YYEEEE. In nucleotides, the CDR3 is TGTGCCAGCAGCAGGGACAGGGAATATAATGAAAAACTGTTTTTT. This gives the protein CASSRDREYNEKLFF.

The V gene is TRBV27, the J gene TRBJ2-3; the match to TRBD1 covers 9 bases. Germline values: CDR1 MNHEY, CDR2 SMNVEV (reference sequence). V lost 6 bases, J lost 1 base, and 2 bases stayed unmatched. CDR3 length equals 14 residues. The CDR3 sequence is CASRWDRGTDTQYF. The CDR3 bases are TGTGCCAGCAGGTGGGACAGGGGCACAGATACGCAGTATTTT.

J is TRBJ2-2 and V is TRBV27; 7 nucleotides match TRBD1. J lost 4 bases, V lost 3 bases, and 5 bases had no gene match. This CDR3 is built from 15 residues. Germline assignment: CDR1 MNHEY and CDR2 SMNVEV (reference sequence). CDR3 loop: CASSFRQGGTGELFF. Here the CDR3 DNA reads TGTGCCAGCAGTTTTAGACAGGGCGGCACCGGGGAGCTGTTTTTT.

This sequence joins TRBV6-5 and TRBJ1-5, with 9 bases aligning to TRBD1. The CDR3 runs 15 residues. Germline V CDR1 and CDR2: MNHEY, SVGAGI. V shed 4 bases and J 3 bases; nucleotides not matched to a gene: 4. The CDR3 bases are TGTGCCAGCAGTTCCCGGGACAGGGTCAATCAGCCCCAGCATTTT. It translates to CASSSRDRVNQPQHF.

V gene TRBV4-3 combines with J gene TRBJ2-7, with 12 positions matching TRBD1. With V trimmed by 0 bases and J by 6 bases, 3 bases remained unmatched. Germline CDR1 is LGHNA and CDR2 is YSLEER. The CDR3 consists of 15 residues. The DNA for the CDR3 is TGCGCCAGCAGCCAAGACGGGACAGGGGGCCGCGAGCAGTACTTC. It is translated as CASSQDGTGGREQYF.

The CDR3 DNA is TGTGCCAGCAGCCCAGTACTAGCGGGAGTCTTAGATACGCAGTATTTT. Protein: CASSPVLAGVLDTQYF. The rearrangement links TRBV7-9 to TRBJ2-3; 11 bases map to TRBD2. Looked up from germline, CDR1 is SEHNR and CDR2 is FQNEAQ (reference sequence). This CDR3 comprises 16 residues. The V gene end was trimmed by 5 bases and the J gene end by 5 bases; junction bases not matched to a gene: 9.

The chain uses TRBV7-3 and TRBJ1-2, with TRBD1 as a possible D gene (5 bases). Germline V gene sequence: CDR1 SGHTA, CDR2 FQGTGA. This CDR3 spans 15 amino acids. V lost 2 bases to trimming and J lost 0 bases, with 10 bases between them. As DNA, the CDR3 is TGTGCCAGCAGCTTAGACGCAGGGCCTAACTATGGCTACACCTTC. Translating gives CASSLDAGPNYGYTF.

This clone was picked up one time. The chain links TRBV7-9 to TRBJ1-3; 7 nucleotides agree with TRBD1. Germline CDR1 reads SEHNR; CDR2 reads FQNEAQ (reference sequence). J gave up 0 bases and V 5 bases, and 7 bases lay outside the gene matches. CDR3 size: 16 residues. CDR3 DNA sequence: TGTGCCAGCAGCGCCCGGGGACAGAGCTCTGGAAACACCATATATTTT. Amino acid sequence: CASSARGQSSGNTIYF.

The chain has TRBV10-3 and TRBJ2-1, with D perhaps TRBD2 (7 bases). This CDR3 is built from 13 residues. In germline, CDR1 is ENHRY, CDR2 SYGVKD. V lost 6 bases, J lost 9 bases, and 15 bases lay in between. The CDR3 is CAIRGGAEGEQFF. As DNA, the CDR3 is TGTGCCATCAGAGGGGGGGCCGAGGGTGAGCAGTTCTTC.

This chain connects TRBV5-1 to TRBJ1-2, with 8 nucleotides matching TRBD1. The CDR3 contains 14 residues. CDR1 and CDR2 (germline): SGHRS, YFSETQ. V lost 2 bases, J lost 4 bases, and 4 bases stayed unmatched. CDR3 nucleotide sequence: TGCGCCAGCAGCTTTTCAGGGGGCGGCTATGGCTACACCTTC. The encoded protein is CASSFSGGGYGYTF.

This clone was detected only once. The chain couples TRBV5-1 to TRBJ2-7; D is possibly TRBD2 (5 bases). V was clipped by 4 bases and J by 6 bases, with 20 bases between them. This CDR3 has 15 residues. Germline values: CDR1 SGHRS, CDR2 YFSETQ. CDR3 region: CASSLRDPGNGEQYF. The CDR3 region has the DNA TGCGCCAGCAGCCTACGGGATCCCGGGAATGGCGAGCAGTACTTC.

The genes are TRBV29-1 and TRBJ1-2; TRBD1 aligns across 10 bases. This CDR3 spans 15 amino acids. V was pared by 4 bases and J by 5 bases, with 10 bases of the junction left unmatched. CDR1 SQVTM and CDR2 ANQGSEA come from the germline V gene. The CDR3 sequence is CSVAGGQGSVYGYTF. Written as DNA, the CDR3 is TGCAGCGTTGCAGGGGGACAGGGGAGTGTGTATGGCTACACCTTC.

In its sample, this clone was seen once. The rearrangement uses TRBV10-1 and TRBJ2-7; 11 positions agree with TRBD2. The CDR3 consists of 16 residues. Germline loops: CDR1 WNHNN, CDR2 SYGVQD (reference sequence). The V gene end was trimmed by 0 bases and the J gene end by 7 bases; junction bases not matched to a gene: 8. Written as DNA, the CDR3 is TGCGCCAGCAGTGAGTCGAGAAATAGCGGGAGGGAGGAGCAGTACTTC. Protein sequence: CASSESRNSGREEQYF.